The T cell receptor beta chain described here comes from a study of control samples from healthy donors and cancer patients. CDR3 length equals 15 residues. The germline V gene encodes CDR1 MNHEY and CDR2 SVGAGI. The V gene lost 7 bases and the J gene lost 5 bases, with 20 bases spanning the gap. Profiling relied on immunoSEQ multiplex PCR, and the TCRdb table lists in-frame clones only, not all of them. Of about 30,000 clones listed, roughly 91% were seen once; the top ten hold approximately 12%. Sequencing input: PBMCs. This clonotype was obtained from a man between 45 and 60 years old with lung cancer. The chain recombines TRBV6-5 with TRBJ1-1; TRBD1 might be the D (5 bases). In nucleotides, the CDR3 is TGTGCCAGCATCCCTTCCGGGACTGTTCGGACTGAAGCTTTCTTT. Its protein is CASIPSGTVRTEAFF.